The rows below give T cell receptor beta chains drawn from one sample of a study of T-cell memory formation after mild COVID-19. TCRdb recomputed calls from the 5' RACE reads with MiXCR, one row per CDR3 protein. The repertoire holds roughly 300,000 distinct CDR3 sequences, with over 7% as singletons. The sample consisted of PBMCs or a T cell subset sorted from them (not recorded which). The receptors shown here come from a man between 18 and 29 years old who had mild COVID-19 (a few samples of this study predate the infection). Cell type and time point are not known. Each CDR3 is given with its conserved first and last residue. D genes are given only for firm matches. Rows may omit the clone size; those that give it use once, few, many or a size class.

CDR3: CASSPVAVTEAFF; DNA: TGTGCCAGCAGCCCAGTGGCGGTAACTGAAGCTTTCTTT; D: NA; size: few; V: TRBV6-2/TRBV6-3; J: TRBJ1-1
CDR3: CASYGAILSNEQFF; DNA: TGTGCCAGCTACGGGGCTATCCTTTCCAATGAGCAGTTCTTC; D: NA; size: NA; V: TRBV6-6; J: TRBJ2-1
CDR3: CSARDGPRENIQYF; DNA: TGCAGTGCTAGAGATGGCCCTAGGGAAAACATTCAGTACTTC; D: NA; size: NA; V: TRBV20-1; J: TRBJ2-4
CDR3: CSATGGFGAKNIQYF; DNA: TGCAGTGCTACAGGAGGTTTTGGGGCTAAAAACATTCAGTACTTC; D: NA; size: many; V: TRBV20-1; J: TRBJ2-4
CDR3: CSAETSGGTDTQYF; DNA: TGCAGCGCCGAGACTAGCGGGGGCACAGATACGCAGTATTTT; D: TRBD2; size: NA; V: TRBV29-1; J: TRBJ2-3
CDR3: CASSQDGTGRQDGYTF; DNA: TGCGCCAGCAGCCAAGATGGGACAGGGAGGCAGGATGGCTACACCTTC; D: TRBD1; size: NA; V: TRBV4-3; J: TRBJ1-2
CDR3: CASSLFDEQYF; DNA: TGTGCCAGCAGCTTGTTTGATGAGCAGTACTTC; D: NA; size: many; V: TRBV5-4; J: TRBJ2-7
CDR3: CSALPGNTEAFF; DNA: TGCAGTGCACTCCCGGGGAACACTGAAGCTTTCTTT; D: NA; size: NA; V: TRBV20-1; J: TRBJ1-1
CDR3: CASSSPRSSNEQFF; DNA: TGTGCCAGCAGCTCGCCTAGGAGTTCCAATGAGCAGTTCTTC; D: NA; size: few; V: TRBV7-2; J: TRBJ2-1
CDR3: CASSQLLDRGQEYGYTF; DNA: TGCGCCAGCAGCCAACTCCTGGACAGGGGGCAAGAGTATGGCTACACCTTC; D: TRBD1; size: NA; V: TRBV4-3; J: TRBJ1-2
CDR3: CASSQDRSTVTGSYEQYF; DNA: TGTGCCAGCAGCCAAGATCGTAGTACTGTGACGGGCTCCTACGAGCAGTACTTC; D: NA; size: few; V: TRBV4-2; J: TRBJ2-7
CDR3: CASSFRQAGVIQYF; DNA: TGTGCCAGCAGTTTTCGGCAGGCGGGGGTCATTCAGTACTTC; D: TRBD2; size: NA; V: TRBV12-3/TRBV12-4; J: TRBJ2-4
CDR3: CSVPGQGWNTIYF; DNA: TGCAGTGTCCCGGGACAGGGGTGGAACACCATATATTTT; D: TRBD1; size: few; V: TRBV20-1; J: TRBJ1-3
CDR3: CASSQASGLAFSTDTQYF; DNA: TGCGCCAGCAGCCAAGCGAGCGGGCTAGCGTTTAGCACAGATACGCAGTATTTT; D: NA; size: few; V: TRBV4-1; J: TRBJ2-3
CDR3: CSVSGTGDTGELFF; DNA: TGCAGCGTTTCCGGGACAGGGGATACCGGGGAGCTGTTTTTT; D: TRBD1; size: few; V: TRBV29-1; J: TRBJ2-2
CDR3: CSAFSGDGTDTQYF; DNA: TGCAGTGCTTTTAGCGGGGATGGCACAGATACGCAGTATTTT; D: TRBD2; size: NA; V: TRBV20-1; J: TRBJ2-3
CDR3: CASSYRAAYGYTF; DNA: TGTGCCAGCAGTTACAGGGCAGCCTATGGCTACACCTTC; D: NA; size: few; V: TRBV6-2/TRBV6-3; J: TRBJ1-2
CDR3: CSARDSAISYEQYF; DNA: TGCAGTGCTAGAGATTCCGCCATCTCCTACGAGCAGTACTTC; D: NA; size: few; V: TRBV20-1; J: TRBJ2-7
CDR3: CASTPRPTDTGELFF; DNA: TGTGCCAGCACCCCGAGGCCCACAGACACCGGGGAGCTGTTTTTT; D: NA; size: many; V: TRBV7-2; J: TRBJ2-2
CDR3: CASSPVERLAGGLDSWQFF; DNA: TGTGCCAGCTCGCCCGTCGAGAGACTAGCGGGGGGACTCGACTCCTGGCAGTTCTTC; D: TRBD2; size: many; V: TRBV7-2; J: TRBJ2-1
CDR3: CASSLAGGPYSNQPQHF; DNA: TGTGCCAGCAGCTTAGCCGGGGGCCCCTATAGCAATCAGCCCCAGCATTTT; D: NA; size: few; V: TRBV7-9; J: TRBJ1-5
CDR3: CASTRRESGNTIYF; DNA: TGTGCCAGCACAAGGAGGGAATCTGGAAACACCATATATTTT; D: NA; size: NA; V: TRBV7-9; J: TRBJ1-3
CDR3: CASSPSTGGADTQYF; DNA: TGTGCCAGCAGCCCCAGCACAGGGGGCGCAGATACGCAGTATTTT; D: TRBD1; size: few; V: TRBV5-4; J: TRBJ2-3
CDR3: CASSLFGSSYNEQFF; DNA: TGTGCCAGCAGTTTATTCGGGAGCTCCTACAATGAGCAGTTCTTC; D: NA; size: few; V: TRBV12-3/TRBV12-4; J: TRBJ2-1
CDR3: CASSRVGGMETQYF; DNA: TGTGCCAGCAGCCGCGTGGGGGGCATGGAGACCCAGTACTTC; D: NA; size: NA; V: TRBV7-9; J: TRBJ2-5
CDR3: CSATPPGTDTQYF; DNA: TGCAGTGCCACGCCGCCGGGGACAGATACGCAGTATTTT; D: NA; size: NA; V: TRBV20-1; J: TRBJ2-3
CDR3: CATSDRRAGELFF; DNA: TGTGCCACCAGTGATCGCCGGGCCGGGGAGCTGTTTTTT; D: NA; size: NA; V: TRBV24-1; J: TRBJ2-2
CDR3: CSARPDFTEAFF; DNA: TGCAGTGCTAGGCCCGACTTCACTGAAGCTTTCTTT; D: NA; size: many; V: TRBV20-1; J: TRBJ1-1
CDR3: CASSVRWGGYTF; DNA: TGTGCCAGCAGTGTGCGGTGGGGTGGCTACACCTTC; D: NA; size: NA; V: TRBV2; J: TRBJ1-2
CDR3: CASSATHRGGTQYF; DNA: TGTGCCAGCAGTGCCACACACAGGGGAGGAACGCAGTATTTT; D: NA; size: NA; V: TRBV28; J: TRBJ2-3
CDR3: CASSERQGTYSNQPQHF; DNA: TGTGCCAGCAGTGAAAGACAGGGAACCTATAGCAATCAGCCCCAGCATTTT; D: TRBD1; size: many; V: TRBV6-5; J: TRBJ1-5
CDR3: CASSLSSGVGSTGELFF; DNA: TGTGCCAGCAGTTTATCATCCGGGGTTGGTAGTACCGGGGAGCTGTTTTTT; D: NA; size: few; V: TRBV12-3/TRBV12-4; J: TRBJ2-2
CDR3: CASSPHPTNTQYF; DNA: TGTGCCAGCAGCCCCCACCCCACTAATACGCAGTATTTT; D: NA; size: few; V: TRBV7-2; J: TRBJ2-3
CDR3: CASSPYGQGGYEQYF; DNA: TGTGCCAGCAGCCCCTACGGACAGGGAGGTTACGAGCAGTACTTC; D: TRBD1; size: NA; V: TRBV6-5; J: TRBJ2-7
CDR3: CASRQGLGAEQFF; DNA: TGTGCCAGCAGACAGGGACTAGGGGCCGAGCAGTTCTTC; D: TRBD2; size: NA; V: TRBV27; J: TRBJ2-1
CDR3: CASSFANTGELFF; DNA: TGTGCCAGCAGCTTCGCGAACACCGGGGAGCTGTTTTTT; D: NA; size: few; V: TRBV3-1; J: TRBJ2-2
CDR3: CASSSGGVGEKLFF; DNA: TGTGCCAGCAGTTCAGGGGGCGTAGGTGAAAAACTGTTTTTT; D: TRBD1; size: NA; V: TRBV28; J: TRBJ1-4
CDR3: CASSLGQGWEAFF; DNA: TGTGCCAGCTCACTCGGACAGGGGTGGGAAGCTTTCTTT; D: TRBD1; size: NA; V: TRBV12-3/TRBV12-4; J: TRBJ1-1
CDR3: CSITLSEGGTDTQYF; DNA: TGCAGTATCACACTATCGGAAGGGGGCACAGATACGCAGTATTTT; D: NA; size: NA; V: TRBV20-1; J: TRBJ2-3
CDR3: CASSDPGTGFHEQYF; DNA: TGCGCCAGCAGCGACCCCGGGACAGGGTTCCACGAGCAGTACTTC; D: TRBD1; size: NA; V: TRBV5-1; J: TRBJ2-7
CDR3: CASRRVSGANVLTF; DNA: TGTGCCAGTAGACGGGTCTCTGGGGCCAACGTCCTGACTTTC; D: NA; size: few; V: TRBV12-3/TRBV12-4; J: TRBJ2-6
CDR3: CATSRDPPGTSGGGETQYF; DNA: TGTGCCACCAGCAGAGATCCGCCCGGGACTAGCGGGGGGGGGGAGACCCAGTACTTC; D: TRBD2; size: few; V: TRBV15; J: TRBJ2-5
CDR3: CASSLWAWDTGELFF; DNA: TGTGCCAGCAGCTTGTGGGCGTGGGACACCGGGGAGCTGTTTTTT; D: NA; size: NA; V: TRBV7-2; J: TRBJ2-2
CDR3: CASTPSGAGGTDTQYF; DNA: TGTGCCAGCACCCCCTCGGGGGCCGGGGGGACAGATACGCAGTATTTT; D: NA; size: NA; V: TRBV12-3/TRBV12-4; J: TRBJ2-3